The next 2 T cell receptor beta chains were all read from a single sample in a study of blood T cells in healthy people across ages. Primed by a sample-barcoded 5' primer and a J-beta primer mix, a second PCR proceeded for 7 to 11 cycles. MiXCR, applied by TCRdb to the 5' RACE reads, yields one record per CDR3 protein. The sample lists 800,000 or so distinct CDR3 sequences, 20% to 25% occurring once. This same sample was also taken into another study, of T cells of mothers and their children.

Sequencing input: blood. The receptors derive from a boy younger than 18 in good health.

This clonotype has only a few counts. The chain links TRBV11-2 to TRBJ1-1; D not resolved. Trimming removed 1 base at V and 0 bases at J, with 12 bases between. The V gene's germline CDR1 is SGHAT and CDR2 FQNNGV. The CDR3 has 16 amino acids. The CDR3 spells CASSLGPQRMNTEAFF. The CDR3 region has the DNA TGTGCCAGCAGCTTAGGGCCACAGAGAATGAACACTGAAGCTTTCTTT.

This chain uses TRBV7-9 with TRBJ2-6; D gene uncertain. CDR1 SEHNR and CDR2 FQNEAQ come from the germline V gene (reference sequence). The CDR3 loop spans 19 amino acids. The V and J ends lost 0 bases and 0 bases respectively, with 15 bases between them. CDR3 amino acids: CASSLAGVTPYSGANVLTF. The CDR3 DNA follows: TGTGCCAGCAGCTTAGCCGGTGTGACACCTTACTCTGGGGCCAACGTCCTGACTTTC.